The 21 T cell receptor beta chains reported below all come from one sample, sequenced in a study of shared clonotypes between healthy human individuals. Clones were sequenced by immunoSEQ multiplex PCR, and TCRdb holds only the in-frame ones, with some missing. Here the sample spans under 1,100,000 clones, around 76% being singletons. What was sequenced was memory CD4+ T cells sorted from blood. Subset defined: CD45RA-negative fraction. The receptors were gathered from a man in his late teens or twenties in good health.

This sequence joins TRBV7-2 and TRBJ1-2; 7 bases align to TRBD1. Trimming removed 4 bases from V and 8 bases from J; junction bases left unmatched: 10. The CDR3 consists of 14 residues. Germline values: CDR1 SGHTA, CDR2 FQGNSA. This CDR3 is CASSSGQEYGGYTF. In DNA, the CDR3 is TGTGCCAGCAGCTCCGGACAGGAGTATGGAGGCTACACCTTC.

A note on this clone: It is likely a read error: a sequence one base away is far more abundant. The chain combines TRBV5-5 with TRBJ1-1; TRBD1 agrees at 8 bases. This CDR3 has 14 amino acids. Germline V gene lookup returns CDR1 SGHKS and CDR2 YYEKEE (reference sequence). V lost 4 bases to trimming and J lost 1 base; unmatched junction nucleotides: 3. Written as DNA, the CDR3 is TGTGCCAGCAGCAGGGGACAGGCGAACACTGAAGCTTTCTTT. Its translation: CASSRGQANTEAFF.

This clone was seen ten or more times. The chain carries TRBV5-4 and TRBJ2-5, with D possibly TRBD1 on 5 matching bases. This CDR3 is 13 amino acids long. V dropped 2 bases and J dropped 0 bases, with 5 bases sitting between them. Germline CDR1 and CDR2: SGHNT and YYREEE (reference sequence). The chain's CDR3 is CASSFRDQETQYF. The DNA of the CDR3 is TGTGCCAGCAGCTTCAGGGACCAAGAGACCCAGTACTTC.

The chain carries TRBV4-1 and TRBJ1-4; no clear D. The CDR3 is 16 residues long. The V end was cut by 4 bases, the J end by 3 bases, with 15 bases between. Germline CDR1 reads MGHRA; CDR2 reads YSYEKL. CDR3 bases: TGCGCCAGCAGCCCGACAAACGGAGGATCTAATGAAAAACTGTTTTTT. Amino acids: CASSPTNGGSNEKLFF.

The chain combines TRBV5-6 with TRBJ1-1; 7 bases align to TRBD1. Per the germline V gene, CDR1 is SGHDT and CDR2 is YYEEEE. With V trimmed by 2 bases and J by 5 bases, 3 bases remained unmatched. There are 13 residues in the CDR3. The DNA for the CDR3 is TGTGCCAGCAGCTTTCAACAGGGGACTGAAGCTTTCTTT. As protein: CASSFQQGTEAFF.

This chain links TRBV5-1 with TRBJ2-3, with D hard to call. Germline assignment: CDR1 SGHRS and CDR2 YFSETQ. The ends were cut back, 2 bases at V and 0 bases at J, with 10 bases in the middle. There are 15 residues in the CDR3. This chain's CDR3 is CASSLDTPSTDTQYF. The CDR3 nucleotides read TGCGCCAGCAGCTTAGACACACCCAGCACAGATACGCAGTATTTT.

The chain is built from TRBV5-4 and TRBJ2-1; TRBD2 matches 9 bases. V trimming: 0 bases; J trimming: 7 bases; junction bases outside the gene matches: 5. There are 15 residues in the CDR3. The germline gives CDR1 SGHNT, CDR2 YYREEE (reference sequence). The chain's CDR3 is CASSLVGSGSNEQFF. CDR3 DNA sequence: TGTGCCAGCAGCTTGGTGGGTAGCGGGAGTAATGAGCAGTTCTTC.

V usage is TRBV4-3 and J usage is TRBJ2-2; no clear D gene. The CDR3 sequence is 15 residues long. In germline, CDR1 is LGHNA, CDR2 YSLEER. V shed 4 bases and J shed 6 bases, with 15 bases lying between them. The CDR3 nucleotides read TGCGCCAGCAGCCCCATTTGGGGTAGCCCCGGGGAGCTGTTTTTT. This translates into CASSPIWGSPGELFF.

The chain uses TRBV18 and TRBJ2-7; 7 nucleotides align to TRBD1. Per the germline V gene, CDR1 is KGHSH and CDR2 is LQKENI. The CDR3 is made up of 13 amino acids. V lost 2 bases and J lost 5; bases outside the gene matches: 3. CDR3 in DNA: TGTGCCAGCTCACCAGGGACAGTCCACGAGCAGTACTTC. It specifies CASSPGTVHEQYF.

The rearrangement uses TRBV10-3 and TRBJ1-1; TRBD1 might be the D (5 bases). The V and J ends lost 5 bases and 1 base respectively, with 23 bases between them. Germline-derived CDR1 and CDR2 are ENHRY and SYGVKD. The CDR3 spans 18 residues. This CDR3 is CAISSSGLPGTGNTEAFF. CDR3 sequence (DNA): TGTGCCATCAGTTCCTCCGGACTCCCGGGAACAGGGAACACTGAAGCTTTCTTT.

Points on this clone: Other nucleotide sequences from this sample produce the same CDR3. The chain links TRBV6-5 to TRBJ2-5; no clear D gene. V was pared by 0 bases and J by 1 base, with 6 bases between. Germline CDR1 and CDR2: MNHEY and SVGAGI. This CDR3 region has 14 residues. CDR3 loop: CASSYSVLQETQYF. CDR3 nucleotides: TGTGCCAGCAGTTACTCGGTCCTCCAAGAGACCCAGTACTTC.

The chain employs TRBV6-6 and TRBJ2-1; D is perhaps TRBD1 (5 bases). From germline, CDR1 is MNHNY and CDR2 SVGAGI (reference sequence). V was pared by 8 bases and J by 0 bases, with 11 bases between. This CDR3 spans 14 amino acids. The CDR3 DNA reads TGTGCCAGCCAGGACACGAGCTCCTACAATGAGCAGTTCTTC. Its translation is CASQDTSSYNEQFF.

V usage is TRBV7-6 and J usage is TRBJ2-7; D is possibly TRBD1 (5 bases). V lost 1 base, J lost 3 bases, and 13 bases lay in between. The CDR3 runs 15 residues. Germline loops: CDR1 SGHVS, CDR2 FNYEAQ. The CDR3: CASSLVADNVYEQYF. The DNA for the CDR3 is TGTGCCAGCAGCTTAGTGGCGGACAATGTCTACGAGCAGTACTTC.

This clone appeared once. The V and J genes are TRBV28 and TRBJ2-7; D might be TRBD1 or TRBD2, each matching 6 bases. The CDR3 is 13 residues long. Trimming stripped 3 bases from V and 7 bases from J, with 13 bases between. CDR1 and CDR2 from the germline V gene are MDHEN and SYDVKM. CDR3 amino acids: CASSLGGKREQYF. The CDR3 coding sequence is TGTGCCAGCAGTTTGGGGGGCAAACGGGAGCAGTACTTC.

This clone occurred a few times. V and J are TRBV9 and TRBJ2-1, with D tentatively TRBD2 (5 bases). This CDR3 spans 15 amino acids. Germline assignment: CDR1 SGDLS and CDR2 YYNGEE. V lost 4 bases, J lost 10 bases, and 21 bases lay in between. The CDR3 region has the DNA TGTGCCAGCAGCCCCGAAGTAAGAGGGTTCGGGGAGCAGTTCTTC. Translation gives CASSPEVRGFGEQFF. Full variable domain (rest looked up from reference TRBV9 and TRBJ2-1): DSGVTQTPKHLITATGQRVTLRCSPRSGDLSVYWYQQSLDQGLQFLIQYYNGEERAKGNILERFSAQQFPDLHSELNLSSLELGDSALYFCASSPEVRGFGEQFFGPGTRLTVL.

The chain links TRBV7-9 to TRBJ2-3; 7 bases line up with TRBD1. Germline V lookup: CDR1 SEHNR, CDR2 FQNEAQ (reference sequence). V lost 5 bases and J lost 2; bases outside the gene matches: 10. This CDR3 is built from 16 residues. DNA of the CDR3: TGTGCCAGCAGCGAGGAAGGGACAGTCCCCACAGATACGCAGTATTTT. Amino acids: CASSEEGTVPTDTQYF. The variable domain in full, with the rest retrieved from reference TRBV7-9 and TRBJ2-3, is DTGVSQNPRHKITKRGQNVTFRCDPISEHNRLYWYRQTLGQGPEFLTYFQNEAQLEKSRLLSDRFSAERPKGSFSTLEIQRTEQGDSAMYLCASSEEGTVPTDTQYFGPGTRLTVL.

A word on this clone: The identical CDR3 is also encoded by other nucleotide sequences in the sample. The gene calls are TRBV7-6 and TRBJ2-3, with D unclear. The germline CDR1 and CDR2 sequences are SGHVS and FNYEAQ. The CDR3 has 13 amino acids. V was trimmed by 3 bases and J by 0 bases, leaving 4 bases between them. CDR3 in amino acids: CASSFSSTDTQYF. CDR3 coding DNA: TGTGCCAGCAGCTTCTCTAGCACAGATACGCAGTATTTT.

The rearrangement uses TRBV19 and TRBJ2-5; no clear D gene. Germline assignment: CDR1 LNHDA and CDR2 SQIVND (reference sequence). Trimming stripped 6 bases from V and 5 bases from J, with 16 bases between. This CDR3 has 14 residues. The CDR3 is CASSQPEERETQYF. The CDR3 DNA sequence: TGTGCCAGTAGCCAGCCTGAGGAGAGGGAGACCCAGTACTTC.

The chain has TRBV19 and TRBJ1-5; perhaps TRBD1 as D (5 bases). Looked up from germline, CDR1 is LNHDA and CDR2 is SQIVND (reference sequence). Trimming stripped 3 bases from V and 3 bases from J, with 15 bases between. The CDR3 totals 16 residues. CDR3 sequence (DNA): TGTGCCAGTAGTATTGGAGCAGGGATGGTCAATCAGCCCCAGCATTTT. This gives the protein CASSIGAGMVNQPQHF. The full variable domain, its missing parts supplied by reference TRBV19 and TRBJ1-5, is DGGITQSPKYLFRKEGQNVTLSCEQNLNHDAMYWYRQDPGQGLRLIYYSQIVNDFQKGDIAEGYSVSREKKESFPLTVTSAQKNPTAFYLCASSIGAGMVNQPQHFGDGTRLSIL.

The sample holds many counts of this clone. The chain links TRBV2 to TRBJ2-7; D call uncertain. This CDR3 is 12 amino acids long. V shed 8 bases and J shed 3 bases, with 11 bases lying between them. CDR1 SNHLY and CDR2 FYNNEI come from the germline V gene. CDR3 nucleotides: TGTGCCAGCCTGGGCGCGAACTACGAGCAGTACTTC. Residues: CASLGANYEQYF. Using reference TRBV2 and TRBJ2-7 for the parts outside the CDR3, the full variable domain is EPEVTQTPSHQVTQMGQEVILRCVPISNHLYFYWYRQILGQKVEFLVSFYNNEISEKSEIFDDQFSVERPDGSNFTLKIRSTKLEDSAMYFCASLGANYEQYFGPGTRLTVT.

The chain couples TRBV6-1 to TRBJ2-3; 13 bases are a match to TRBD2. The CDR3 runs 19 residues. The V gene's germline CDR1 is MNHNS and CDR2 SASEGT. V lost 5 bases to trimming and J lost 0 bases; unmatched junction nucleotides: 11. The CDR3 sequence is CASSQGTSGVTTSTDTQYF. CDR3 bases: TGTGCCAGCAGTCAAGGGACTAGCGGGGTTACTACTAGCACAGATACGCAGTATTTT.